This note documents a single T cell receptor beta chain sequence. The data are from a study of OX40 agonist ivuxolimab in advanced cancers. At cycle 4 day 1, cycle 7 day 1, and baseline, blood was sampled. Clones were sequenced by immunoSEQ multiplex PCR, and TCRdb holds only the in-frame ones, with some missing. This sample has approximately 100,000 clones, with 87% found just once. CDR1 and CDR2 from the germline V gene are MGHRA and YSYEKL. V lost 2 bases and J 2 bases, leaving 7 bases between the germline ends. The CDR3 has 14 amino acids. This chain connects TRBV4-1 to TRBJ1-3, with TRBD1 as a possible D gene (5 bases). The TCR was taken from an adult with an advanced solid tumor such as melanoma, head and neck, liver or kidney cancer. Sequencing was performed on CD4+ or CD8+ T cells sorted from blood, taken in a trial of the OX40 agonist ivuxolimab. The CDR3 is CASSQRGTGNTIYF. The CDR3 DNA reads TGCGCCAGCAGCCAACGGGGGACTGGAAACACCATATATTTT.